This T cell receptor (beta chain) came from a study of T-cell memory formation after mild COVID-19. Losses at the gene ends were 4 bases for V and 5 bases for J; bases not matched to a gene: 7. CDR1 LGHDT and CDR2 YNNKEL come from the germline V gene (reference sequence). The CDR3 is 14 amino acids. Each CDR3 protein is one row after TCRdb ran MiXCR on the 5' RACE reads. The sample includes approximately 490,000 distinct CDR3 sequences, approximately 20% seen only once; the top ten take under 15%. Sequencing was done on a sample of PBMCs or a T cell subset sorted from them (not recorded which). The chain carries TRBV3-1 and TRBJ2-5; 7 bases align to TRBD2. This TCR was recovered from an adult woman who had mild COVID-19 (a few samples of this study predate the infection). Cell type and time point are not known. This CDR3 reads CASSRGGRSETQYF. DNA of the CDR3: TGTGCCAGCAGCCGCGGGGGTCGGAGTGAGACCCAGTACTTC.